Each of the 26 T cell receptor beta chains below was sequenced from the same sample in a study of OX40 agonist ivuxolimab in advanced cancers. Clones were read by immunoSEQ multiplex PCR, and TCRdb kept only the in-frame ones, dropping some. Altogether 85,000 to 95,000 clones are present, approximately 92% being singletons, with the ten largest covering 0.3% to 0.4%. The sequenced sample was CD4+ or CD8+ T cells sorted from blood, obtained in a trial of the OX40 agonist ivuxolimab. These receptors originate from an adult with an advanced solid tumor such as melanoma, head and neck, liver or kidney cancer.

The chain recombines TRBV28 with TRBJ1-2; D not resolved. The CDR3 runs 14 residues. The V gene's germline CDR1 is MDHEN and CDR2 SYDVKM. V shed 5 bases and J shed 5 bases, with 15 bases lying between them. The CDR3 DNA sequence: TGTGCCAGCAGTCCGGAAATATCGATGTATGGCTACACCTTC. This sequence encodes CASSPEISMYGYTF.

This clone was picked up one time. The chain recombines TRBV5-1 with TRBJ1-2; perhaps TRBD1 as D (5 bases). Germline V gene sequence: CDR1 SGHRS, CDR2 YFSETQ. This CDR3 has 15 residues. The V end lost 0 bases, the J end lost 7 bases, and 16 bases lay between the germline ends. For the CDR3, the DNA is TGCGCCAGCAGCTTGGCGTTAGGGGTGCTCGGTGGCTACACCTTC. Encoded protein: CASSLALGVLGGYTF.

This chain connects TRBV4-3 to TRBJ1-2, with 7 bases fitting TRBD1. The CDR3 runs 15 residues. V lost 0 bases and J lost 4; bases outside the gene matches: 5. CDR1 is LGHNA and CDR2 is YSLEER in the germline V gene. CDR3 loop: CASSQDLQGSYGYTF. Written as DNA, the CDR3 is TGCGCCAGCAGCCAAGATCTACAGGGGAGCTATGGCTACACCTTC.

V is TRBV5-4 and J is TRBJ2-1; 8 bases map to TRBD2. V lost 4 bases, J lost 8 bases, and 11 bases stayed unmatched. The CDR3 sequence is 15 residues long. CDR1 is SGHNT, CDR2 YYREEE, per germline (reference sequence). The CDR3 sequence: CASSQGLAAIYEQFF. The CDR3, as DNA: TGTGCCAGCAGCCAAGGACTAGCTGCGATATATGAGCAGTTCTTC.

V is TRBV6-8 and J is TRBJ1-1, with D uncertain. CDR3 size: 11 residues. Trimming shortened V by 6 bases and J by 9 bases, and 11 bases separated the two germline ends. Germline assignment: CDR1 MNHGY and CDR2 SAAAGT. CDR3 sequence (DNA): TGTGCCAGCAGAGAACAGCAAAAAGCTTTCTTT. Translating it yields CASREQQKAFF.

The chain recombines TRBV7-6 with TRBJ2-5, with D perhaps TRBD1 (6 bases). The CDR3 extends over 14 amino acids. V was trimmed by 1 base and J by 5 bases, leaving 11 bases between them. Germline V lookup: CDR1 SGHVS, CDR2 FNYEAQ. CDR3 in DNA: TGTGCCAGCAGCTTAGTAGGCGGACAGGAGACCCAGTACTTC. Protein: CASSLVGGQETQYF. Full variable domain (outside the CDR3, taken from reference TRBV7-6 and TRBJ2-5): GAGVSQSPRYKVTKRGQDVALRCDPISGHVSLYWYRQALGQGPEFLTYFNYEAQQDKSGLPNDRFSAERPEGSISTLTIQRTEQRDSAMYRCASSLVGGQETQYFGPGTRLLVL.

The chain joins TRBV7-2 to TRBJ1-4; D may be TRBD1 (5 bases). Germline values: CDR1 SGHTA, CDR2 FQGNSA. The CDR3 is 15 residues long. V lost 5 bases and J 7 bases, leaving 17 bases between the germline ends. CDR3 loop: CASSPVGGDTEKLFF. The CDR3 DNA sequence: TGTGCCAGCAGCCCGGTCGGGGGTGATACTGAAAAACTGTTTTTT.

The chain recombines TRBV7-2 with TRBJ2-3; a weak D match, TRBD2 (5 bases). The germline CDR1 and CDR2 sequences are SGHTA and FQGNSA. Trimming cost V 5 bases and J 1 base, with 7 bases left between them. The CDR3 is 13 amino acids. CDR3 loop: CASSPGGTDTQYF. CDR3 nucleotides: TGTGCCAGCAGCCCCGGGGGCACAGATACGCAGTATTTT.

This rearrangement joins TRBV25-1 to TRBJ2-3, with D perhaps matching TRBD2 (6 bases). Germline V gene sequence: CDR1 MGHDK, CDR2 SYGVNS. This CDR3 spans 13 amino acids. Trimming removed 8 bases from V and 4 bases from J, with 13 bases in between. CDR3 sequence: CASWRGSPDTQYF. In DNA form, the CDR3 reads TGTGCCAGCTGGAGGGGTTCTCCAGATACGCAGTATTTT.

The V gene is TRBV5-6, the J gene TRBJ2-7; D is undetermined. The CDR3 extends over 13 amino acids. Germline V gene sequence: CDR1 SGHDT, CDR2 YYEEEE. Trimming stripped 0 bases from V and 0 bases from J, with 4 bases between. The CDR3 DNA reads TGTGCCAGCAGCTTGGTCGGCTCCTACGAGCAGTACTTC. Translating gives CASSLVGSYEQYF. The full variable domain, its missing parts supplied by reference TRBV5-6 and TRBJ2-7, is DAGVTQSPTHLIKTRGQQVTLRCSPKSGHDTVSWYQQALGQGPQFIFQYYEEEERQRGNFPDRFSGHQFPNYSSELNVNALLLGDSALYLCASSLVGSYEQYFGPGTRLTVT.

The chain has TRBV4-1 and TRBJ1-5; TRBD1 might be the D (5 bases). The CDR3 is made up of 16 amino acids. The ends were cut back, 0 bases at V and 6 bases at J, with 15 bases in the middle. Germline V gene data show CDR1 as MGHRA and CDR2 as YSYEKL. CDR3 nucleotides: TGCGCCAGCAGCCAAGATAGGGCAGGGCCCGGTCAGCCCCAGCATTTT. This translates into CASSQDRAGPGQPQHF.

The chain couples TRBV4-1 to TRBJ2-1, with 8 bases that match TRBD1. This CDR3 region has 16 residues. V lost 5 bases, J lost 1 base, and 7 bases stayed unmatched. The germline V gene encodes CDR1 MGHRA and CDR2 YSYEKL. CDR3 residues: CASSMQGALSYNEQFF. Written as DNA, the CDR3 is TGCGCCAGCAGCATGCAGGGGGCGCTTTCCTACAATGAGCAGTTCTTC.

This chain joins TRBV11-2 and TRBJ2-5, with 12 bases lining up with TRBD2. In germline, CDR1 is SGHAT, CDR2 FQNNGV. The CDR3 has 14 amino acids. Losses at the gene ends were 5 bases for V and 11 bases for J; bases not matched to a gene: 9. CDR3 in DNA: TGTGCCAGCAGCCTCTCCCGACTAGCGGGAGAGCAGTACTTC. Amino acids: CASSLSRLAGEQYF.

This chain joins TRBV2 and TRBJ2-3; D tentatively fits TRBD1 or TRBD2 (5 bases each). CDR1 is SNHLY, CDR2 FYNNEI, per germline. The CDR3 is 15 residues long. Trimming cost V 8 bases and J 2 bases, with 17 bases left between them. This chain's CDR3 is CASGRDGAPTDTQYF. CDR3 coding DNA: TGTGCCAGCGGCCGGGACGGGGCGCCCACAGATACGCAGTATTTT.

The V gene is TRBV4-1, the J gene TRBJ2-5; 11 nucleotides match TRBD2. V shed 1 base, J shed 5 bases, and the junction held 6 bases outside the gene matches. The CDR3 runs 16 residues. CDR1 and CDR2 (germline): MGHRA, YSYEKL. The CDR3 DNA reads TGCGCCAGCAGCCAAGGGTTAGCGGGGGGGTCGGAGACCCAGTACTTC. This encodes CASSQGLAGGSETQYF.

This clone was counted a few times. The chain links TRBV5-1 to TRBJ2-3, with D unclear. Trimming took 3 bases from V and 2 from J, leaving 16 bases between them. The CDR3 extends over 16 amino acids. Germline V gives CDR1 SGHRS, CDR2 YFSETQ. The CDR3 DNA reads TGCGCCAGCAGCTCCACCCCCAGCAAGAACACAGATACGCAGTATTTT. Its translation: CASSSTPSKNTDTQYF.

This chain joins TRBV19 and TRBJ2-7; 9 bases are a match to TRBD2. CDR1 and CDR2 (germline): LNHDA, SQIVND (reference sequence). Unmatched junction bases numbered 11, after V lost 5 bases and J lost 3 bases. The CDR3 is 16 residues long. The CDR3 protein is CASSASPSGIFYEQYF. The CDR3 DNA sequence: TGTGCCAGTAGTGCCTCCCCTAGCGGGATATTCTACGAGCAGTACTTC.

This clone occurred once. This sequence joins TRBV10-3 and TRBJ1-1; a possible D gene is TRBD1 (5 bases). Between the trimmed V and J ends, which lost 10 bases and 0 bases, there was a span of 15 bases. CDR3 length: 14 residues. Germline assignment: CDR1 ENHRY and CDR2 SYGVKD. CDR3 amino acids: CATRVQGMNTEAFF. CDR3 nucleotide sequence: TGTGCCACGCGGGTCCAGGGCATGAACACTGAAGCTTTCTTT.

The chain has TRBV30 and TRBJ1-2; D not certain. V was shortened by 3 bases and J by 4 bases, with 12 bases between the two germline ends. Germline V gene lookup returns CDR1 GTSNPN and CDR2 SVGIG (reference sequence). The CDR3 runs 13 residues. The CDR3 spells CAWRSQGGYGYTF. The CDR3 DNA follows: TGTGCCTGGAGGTCTCAAGGCGGCTATGGCTACACCTTC. The full variable domain, rest sourced from reference TRBV30 and TRBJ1-2, is SQTIHQWPATLVQPVGSPLSLECTVEGTSNPNLYWYRQAAGRGLQLLFYSVGIGQISSEVPQNLSASRPQDRQFILSSKKLLLSDSGFYLCAWRSQGGYGYTFGSGTRLTVV.

The chain couples TRBV2 to TRBJ2-7; perhaps TRBD1 as D (5 bases). Germline V CDR1 and CDR2: SNHLY, FYNNEI. V lost 2 bases, J lost 11 bases, and 28 bases lay in between. CDR3 length: 17 amino acids. Here the CDR3 reads CASSEKGLGRETGVEYF. The CDR3 coding sequence is TGTGCCAGCAGTGAAAAGGGGTTAGGCCGAGAAACTGGGGTGGAGTACTTC.

V is TRBV18 and J is TRBJ2-3; TRBD2 aligns across 13 bases. J lost 4 bases, V lost 6 bases, and 4 bases had no gene match. Germline CDR1 reads KGHSH; CDR2 reads LQKENI. The CDR3 covers 15 residues. CDR3 DNA: TGTGCCAGCTCTCCCGGGACTAGCGGGGCAGATACGCAGTATTTT. This codes for CASSPGTSGADTQYF.

The chain uses TRBV6-5 and TRBJ2-6; TRBD1 might be the D (6 bases). CDR1 is MNHEY and CDR2 is SVGAGI in the germline V gene. V shed 6 bases and J shed 1 base, with 10 bases lying between them. The CDR3 loop spans 15 amino acids. The CDR3 DNA reads as TGTGCCAGCAGGGAGACAGGTTCTGGGGCCAACGTCCTGACTTTC. Its protein product is CASRETGSGANVLTF.

The J gene is TRBJ1-1, the V gene TRBV7-2; 8 positions match TRBD1. With V trimmed by 5 bases and J by 5 bases, 7 bases remained unmatched. From germline, CDR1 is SGHTA and CDR2 FQGNSA. The CDR3 has 14 residues. The CDR3 here is CASSDWTGRTEAFF. CDR3 nucleotides: TGTGCCAGCAGCGATTGGACAGGGAGGACTGAAGCTTTCTTT.

V is TRBV19 and J is TRBJ2-1, with 13 bases matching TRBD2. Trimming at V came to 5 bases and at J to 7 bases, leaving 5 bases not matched to a gene. The germline V gene has CDR1 LNHDA and CDR2 SQIVND (reference sequence). The CDR3 runs to 15 residues. CDR3 residues: CASSPGLAGANEQFF. The CDR3 coding sequence is TGTGCCAGTAGTCCTGGACTAGCGGGAGCAAATGAGCAGTTCTTC.

The chain has TRBV5-1 and TRBJ1-1; tentative D call: TRBD1 (6 bases). Trimming took 5 bases from V and 1 from J, leaving 15 bases between them. From germline, CDR1 is SGHRS and CDR2 YFSETQ. The CDR3 covers 15 residues. The CDR3 DNA sequence: TGCGCCAGCAGTTCCTTTGACAGGCCGAACACTGAAGCTTTCTTT. Its protein is CASSSFDRPNTEAFF.

The chain combines TRBV7-9 with TRBJ1-2; TRBD1 might be the D (6 bases). CDR3 size: 14 residues. V shed 2 bases and J shed 4 bases, with 11 bases lying between them. CDR1 and CDR2 from the germline V gene are SEHNR and FQNEAQ (reference sequence). In DNA, the CDR3 is TGTGCCAGCAGCTTATCCAGGGGAGGCTATGGCTACACCTTC. Translation: CASSLSRGGYGYTF. Together with reference TRBV7-9 and TRBJ1-2, the CDR3 gives the full variable domain: DTGVSQNPRHKITKRGQNVTFRCDPISEHNRLYWYRQTLGQGPEFLTYFQNEAQLEKSRLLSDRFSAERPKGSFSTLEIQRTEQGDSAMYLCASSLSRGGYGYTFGSGTRLTVV.